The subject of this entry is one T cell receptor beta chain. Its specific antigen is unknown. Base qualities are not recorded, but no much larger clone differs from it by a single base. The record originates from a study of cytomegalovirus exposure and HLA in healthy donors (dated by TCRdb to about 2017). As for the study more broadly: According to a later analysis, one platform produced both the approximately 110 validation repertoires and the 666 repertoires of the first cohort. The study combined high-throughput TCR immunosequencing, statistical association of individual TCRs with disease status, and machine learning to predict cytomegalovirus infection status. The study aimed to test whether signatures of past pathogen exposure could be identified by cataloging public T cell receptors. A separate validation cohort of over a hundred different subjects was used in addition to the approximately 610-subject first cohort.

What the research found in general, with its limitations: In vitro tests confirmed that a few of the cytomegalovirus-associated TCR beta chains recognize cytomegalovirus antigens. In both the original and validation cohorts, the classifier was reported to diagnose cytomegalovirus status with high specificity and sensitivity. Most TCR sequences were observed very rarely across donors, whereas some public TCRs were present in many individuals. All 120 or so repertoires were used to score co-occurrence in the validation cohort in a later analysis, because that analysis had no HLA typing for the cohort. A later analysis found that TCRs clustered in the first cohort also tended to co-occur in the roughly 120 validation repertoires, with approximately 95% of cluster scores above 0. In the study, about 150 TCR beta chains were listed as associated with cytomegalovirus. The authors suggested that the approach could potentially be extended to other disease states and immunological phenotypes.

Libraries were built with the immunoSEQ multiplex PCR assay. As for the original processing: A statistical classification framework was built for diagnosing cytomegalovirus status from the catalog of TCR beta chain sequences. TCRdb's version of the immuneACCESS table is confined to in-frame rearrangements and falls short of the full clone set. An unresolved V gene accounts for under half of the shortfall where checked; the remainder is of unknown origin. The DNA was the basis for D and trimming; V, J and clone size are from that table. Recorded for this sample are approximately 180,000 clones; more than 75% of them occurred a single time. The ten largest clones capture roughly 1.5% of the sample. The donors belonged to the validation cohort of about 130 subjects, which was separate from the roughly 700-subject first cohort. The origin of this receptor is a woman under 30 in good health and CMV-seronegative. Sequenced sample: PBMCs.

The DNA sequence is given as TGTGCCAGCTCAGGGGCGGACTATGGCTACACCTTC. Its protein is CASSGADYGYTF. The V and J genes are TRBV6-5 and TRBJ1-2, with TRBD1 as a weak D call on 6 bases. V loses 8 bases of germline sequence and J loses 3 bases, and the interval between the two ends is 10 bases. CDR1 and CDR2 are drawn from the germline V gene: MNHEY, SVGAGI. The CDR3 has 12 amino acids, counting the end cysteine and phenylalanine. Of the read, only the CDR3 DNA is kept; its 36 bases are in frame from base 1.